The rows below give T cell receptor beta chains drawn from one sample of a study of cytomegalovirus exposure and HLA in healthy donors. Generated by immunoSEQ multiplex PCR, the TCRdb table keeps only in-frame clones and is missing some. Among more than 95,000 clones, 65% to 90% were seen once, and the ten largest hold 6% to 8%. The sample was PBMCs. The receptor set was obtained from a man aged 25-45 years in good health and CMV-seropositive. CDR3s leave out the opening cysteine and the closing phenylalanine or tryptophan. The order of the fields is V gene, CDR3 length, clone size, J gene, CDR3 protein. Where a row states a size, it is once, few, many or the class of an expanded clone; other rows omit it.

TRBV11-2	12	.	TRBJ2-1	ASSSGTGGYEQF
TRBV6-5	11	.	TRBJ1-1	ASSYPGGFEAF
TRBV9	12	few	TRBJ1-4	ASSPRGGHEKLF
TRBV7-9	14	.	TRBJ1-5	ASSPWAGGKEYPQH
TRBV9	13	.	TRBJ2-2	ASSVATGGDGELF
TRBV19	11	.	TRBJ1-2	ASSIGGLDGYT
TRBV27	13	.	TRBJ1-1	ASSLSEGAGTEAF
TRBV25-1	12	.	TRBJ2-2	ASSDLTNSGELF
TRBV15	12	once	TRBJ1-1	ATSRGQQVSEAF
TRBV7-9	10	.	TRBJ1-2	ASSFRTEVIT
TRBV6-6	11	.	TRBJ1-2	ASSQDGGYGYT
TRBV7-2	12	.	TRBJ1-1	ASSTGTQAEEAF
TRBV18	12	few	TRBJ1-3	ASSPELSGNTIY
TRBV10-3	10	.	TRBJ2-7	AISQGTYEQY
TRBV27	15	.	TRBJ1-4	ASSYKRPQVDREKLF
TRBV15	15	.	TRBJ1-2	ATSALGTGDTNYGYT
TRBV10-3	15	once	TRBJ2-1	AISDPPGQGSYNEQF
TRBV5-1	14	.	TRBJ2-7	ASSPGGGQRGYEQY
TRBV11-2	12	.	TRBJ2-7	ASSFSDRAYEQY
TRBV28	13	.	TRBJ1-6	ASRRQVALNSPLH
TRBV5-1	14	.	TRBJ1-1	ASSTIGQGLVTEAF
TRBV5-1	12	.	TRBJ2-5	ASSQTGGQETQY
TRBV5-1	14	.	TRBJ1-4	ASSLTTGATNEKLF
TRBV2	12	.	TRBJ2-3	ASRGGQGGKTQY
TRBV5-1	14	.	TRBJ2-7	ASSLEVPGQGGEQY
TRBV4-3	12	.	TRBJ1-2	ASSQEPTHYGYT
TRBV11-2	11	once	TRBJ1-2	ASSSTGNYGYT
TRBV7-9	13	.	TRBJ1-2	ASIPGGGENYGYT
TRBV6-1	10	.	TRBJ1-2	ASNRRFYGYT
TRBV12-5	14	few	TRBJ1-1	ASGPDRGLMNTEAF
TRBV10-3	11	once	TRBJ1-6	AISESLSSPLH
TRBV2	12	few	TRBJ2-2	ASSSETGLGELF
TRBV9	14	.	TRBJ2-2	ASSVTSGGASGELF
TRBV6-6	12	.	TRBJ2-7	ASSLQGLYYEQY
TRBV6-5	11	few	TRBJ2-5	ASSLDHRETQY
TRBV5-6	12	few	TRBJ2-1	ASSVTGSYNEQF
TRBV28	12	.	TRBJ1-3	ASSPGGSGNTIY
TRBV4-3	14	.	TRBJ2-7	ASSQLSGQGVYEQY
TRBV6-1	11	.	TRBJ2-7	ASSEIISGEQY
TRBV2	14	.	TRBJ2-5	ASSPGLAGFQETQY
TRBV27	11	.	TRBJ1-2	ASRPTGNYGYT
TRBV2	11	.	TRBJ2-7	ASSNLEGYEQY
TRBV5-4	13	.	TRBJ2-7	ASSLAEGGAYEQY
TRBV6-5	10	.	TRBJ1-5	ASKAGNQPQH
TRBV4-1	9	.	TRBJ2-7	ASSRHNEQY
TRBV10-1	17	.	TRBJ1-5	ASSLRFGQGARSNQPQH
TRBV2	13	.	TRBJ2-1	ASSRSSGGAGEQF
TRBV9	9	.	TRBJ2-3	ASSASHTQY
TRBV9	12	.	TRBJ2-3	ASSGRQSTDTQY
TRBV2	11	.	TRBJ1-5	ASSGSNRQPQH
TRBV25-1	12	.	TRBJ2-7	ASSEFTGPYEQY
TRBV9	13	.	TRBJ1-3	ASSVVGGSGNTIY
TRBV5-1	13	few	TRBJ2-5	ASSLGTGYQETQY
TRBV4-2	13	.	TRBJ2-3	ASKVFLTSTDTQY
TRBV7-3	11	.	TRBJ1-1	ASSLNLRTEAF
TRBV28	14	.	TRBJ2-1	ASSTDYSSNYNEQF
TRBV7-2	13	.	TRBJ1-2	ASSLAPRQDYGYT